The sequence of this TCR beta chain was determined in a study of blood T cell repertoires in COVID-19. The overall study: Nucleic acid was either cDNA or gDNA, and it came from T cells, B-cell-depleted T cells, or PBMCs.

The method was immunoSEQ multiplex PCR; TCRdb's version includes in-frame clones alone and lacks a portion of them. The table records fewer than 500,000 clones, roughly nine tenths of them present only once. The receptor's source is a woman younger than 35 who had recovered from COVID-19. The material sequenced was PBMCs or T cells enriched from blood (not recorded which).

The CDR3 protein is CASSFVAANVLTF. In DNA form, the CDR3 reads TGTGCCAGCAGTTTCGTAGCTGCCAACGTCCTGACTTTC. The chain combines TRBV28 with TRBJ2-6; D is uncertain. There are 13 residues in the CDR3. Trimming stripped 3 bases from V and 7 bases from J, with 7 bases between. CDR1 MDHEN and CDR2 SYDVKM come from the germline V gene.